The following is a T cell receptor (beta chain) sequence with its context. This clone appeared once. Its antigen remains unidentified. One base away there is no much larger clone; base qualities are not given. Library method: the immunoSEQ multiplex PCR assay. For the multiplex PCR, a mixture combining 60 forward primers for TCR Vbeta segments and 13 reverse primers for TCR Jbeta segments was used. A multiplex PCR assay on genomic DNA amplified the CDR3 region of rearranged TCR beta genes. Amplified TCR beta libraries were sequenced as 87-base-pair reads on the Illumina HiSeq System. The source study handled its data this way. Across the roughly 670 repertoires, a later analysis counted roughly 77 million unique TCR beta chains, roughly 11 million of which were shared by at least two donors. Raw reads were error-corrected and collapsed into unique sequences by a nearest-neighbor algorithm in which closely related sequences were merged to remove PCR and sequencing errors. To assign V, D and J gene segments, CDR3 sequences were aligned to IMGT reference sequences. For a sequence to be retained, at least a six-nucleotide match to both a V gene segment and a J gene segment was required. A rearrangement counted as productive if the CDR3 had no stop codons and remained in frame with V and J, and every other rearrangement counted as non-productive. CDR3 was defined by IMGT convention, running from the second conserved V-encoded cysteine to the conserved J-encoded phenylalanine. In an earlier analysis of 587 of the donors, sequences lacking an unambiguous match to a single V gene segment were excluded. An earlier analysis of several hundred of the donors called V segments functional above 56.7% productive rearrangements and segregating when the between-donor standard deviation exceeded 5%. A statistical classification framework was built to diagnose cytomegalovirus status from the catalog of TCR beta chain sequences. In a later analysis, V and J genes were assigned by comparing TCR nucleotide sequences against IMGT/GENE-DB human TR gene sequences. Using the TCRdist pipeline, a later analysis assigned CDR3 sequences along with most-parsimonious VDJ recombination scenarios. In a later analysis, each TCR beta chain was defined by its CDR3 amino acid sequence together with its V-gene family, and reads lacking a unique V-gene family were excluded. In a later analysis, approximately 590 highly shared, low-generation-probability nucleotide sequences were removed to address suspected cross-contamination and a sequencing artifact. In a later analysis, a clonal expansion index for each public chain was calculated from normalized within-repertoire ranks of inferred template counts. Generation probabilities in a later analysis came from a VDJ recombination model fitted to out-of-frame rearrangements, and those results were checked against IGoR. A later analysis scored TCR-TCR, TCR-HLA and TCR-CMV co-occurrence with hypergeometric tests, applying a repertoire-size bias correction to TCR pairs. A later analysis estimated false discovery rates by permuting HLA or CMV assignments 20 times. A later analysis grouped co-occurring TCRs with DBSCAN, adding TCRdist sequence similarity when clustering within HLA-allele-positive subsets. Co-occurrence clustering excluded repertoires with fewer than 30,000 or more than 120,000 public chains, plus five with anomalous nucleotide sharing. TCRdb limited this immuneACCESS table to in-frame rearrangements with V and J called. A share of clones is missing; checked studies link under half to unresolved V genes, and the rest is unexplained. Clone size and the V and J calls come from that table; the DNA yielded D and trimming. The sample data list about 140,000 clones, and roughly 79% of these were observed just once. Jointly, the top ten make up roughly 2.8% of the sample.

These data originate in a study of cytomegalovirus exposure and HLA in healthy donors (TCRdb year 2017). Regarding the research as a whole: According to an earlier analysis of 550 to 700 of the donors, 150 million to 200 million T cells yielded 90 million to 130 million unique TCR beta sequences and less than 300 Gb of sequence data. Several DR-DQ haplotypes were treated as single units for association and clustering because of strong linkage in the cohort. HLA typing covered class I and class II loci at four-digit resolution. Every repertoire in the discovery cohort had been generated on one and the same sequencing platform. Rather than drawing on any new phenotypic data, the later analysis identified candidate immune exposures from TCR beta sequences and the way those sequences occurred across donors. Using immunosequencing, the study profiled T cell repertoires from roughly 650 subjects and related those repertoires to cytomegalovirus serostatus. The number of typed donors differed by locus: roughly 620-640 for A, B, C, DRB1 and DQB1; approximately 530 for DQA1; about 600 for DPA1; and 400 to 480 for DPB1. In addition to the first cohort of 666 subjects, a separate validation cohort of around 110 different subjects was used. An earlier analysis of several hundred of the donors applied high-throughput TCR beta sequencing to assess whether each TCR beta V gene segment acted as functional or pseudogenic. The study combined high-throughput TCR immunosequencing, statistical association of individual TCRs with disease status, and machine learning to predict cytomegalovirus infection status. Donor age, sex, ethnicity and CMV serostatus were compiled together with the repertoire data. A later genetic analysis used genome-wide SNP genotypes for about 60% of the roughly 670 donors, treating that subset as a discovery cohort. Among 350 to 400 genotyped donors of the cohort, an average of 235,054 unique TCR beta nucleotide sequences were sequenced per donor, roughly a sixth of them non-productive. An early release covering 550 to 650 HLA-typed donors comprised about 300 gigabases of sequencing data and around 80 million unique TCR sequences. The study aimed to test whether cataloging public T cell receptors could reveal signatures of past pathogen exposure. A later analysis re-examined previously published TCR beta repertoires from more than 600 donors and added high-resolution HLA genotyping to investigate patterns of TCR occurrence. Of the 300 to 450 genotyped donors, 75% to 85% were placed in the genetic ancestry cluster associated with self-reported Caucasian donors.

Counted from cysteine to phenylalanine, this CDR3 has 16 amino acids. The DNA shown is the 48-base CDR3, in frame from base 1. Taken from the germline V gene, the CDR1 and CDR2 loops are SGHTA and FQGTGA. The germline V and J ends show losses of 5 bases and 8 bases respectively, and no gene match explains 7 bases of the junction. In total, fewer than 750 healthy bone marrow donors made up the cohort. Cohort members were all nominally healthy when sampled, although unrecorded immune exposures were likely present. The donor tested CMV seronegative and was one of the 352 seronegative cohort members. Each donor provided a peripheral blood sample, and peripheral blood mononuclear cells were used for TCR beta sequencing. The Qiagen DNeasy Blood Extraction Kit was used to extract genomic DNA from the blood cell samples. Results and caveats for the whole study, not just this receptor: The study listed 164 TCR beta chains as associated with cytomegalovirus. CMV serostatus was the only immune exposure information available for the cohort. In vitro tests confirmed that a few of the cytomegalovirus-associated TCR beta chains recognize cytomegalovirus antigens. When HLA alleles, especially DR and DQ, strongly co-occurred, attributing TCR associations to individual alleles was difficult. A later analysis found that TCR association rates varied across HLA loci, with DRB1 alleles showing the most associated TCRs and HLA-C alleles the fewest. Sequencing depth was assumed to be roughly uniform across donors in the presence/absence analyses, though that assumption may not hold. According to a later analysis, parvovirus B19, influenza, CMV and Epstein-Barr virus appeared linked to several top co-occurrence clusters. HLA typing was unavailable for some donors at each locus, so association tests used only the typed subset. A group of highly shared sequence variants was considered likely to be a technical artifact of the sequencing pipeline. Because counts were too low, seventeen rarely observed V segments, including chromosome 9 orphons, were excluded from the earlier analysis of about 500 of the donors. Most TCR sequences were seen in very few donors, while some public TCRs were found in many individuals. It was suggested by the authors that the approach could potentially be generalized to other disease states and immunological phenotypes. In an earlier analysis of under 600 of the donors, most TCR beta V segments were observed in productive rearrangements about 87% or about 30% of the time, broadly matching IMGT annotations. A later analysis associated some 17,000 TCR beta sequences with specific HLA alleles at a false discovery rate of 0.05. A further reported finding was that TCR beta sequences accurately predicted the HLA-A and HLA-B alleles for most subjects in the first cohort. An association between a missense DCLRE1C variant and V-gene and J-gene trimming of TCR beta chains was found in a later genetic analysis and replicated in an independent cohort. Linkage disequilibrium might explain the correlated functional status among segregating V segments, but an unknown experimental factor could not be ruled out. Because the 87-base-pair reads could not distinguish some IMGT-functional V segments, including TRBV6-2 and TRBV6-3, those segments were excluded. The classifier was reported to diagnose cytomegalovirus status with high specificity and sensitivity in both the original cohort and the validation cohort. In a later analysis, most CMV-associated TCR beta chains were found to appear HLA-restricted, with HLA associations seemingly driven largely by CMV exposure. The cohort was sequenced for TCR beta chains only, and without alpha or paired-chain data the features that could be detected were limited. Compared with equally common non-associated chains, HLA-associated TCR beta chains in a later analysis were more clonally expanded and had lower generation probabilities. In a later genetic analysis, fewer N-insertions in productive TCRs were reported among donors in an Asian-associated ancestry cluster than the approximately 670-donor mean.

This sequence originates from a male donor in good health and CMV-seronegative. Material for sequencing was PBMCs. Recombination connected TRBV7-3 to TRBJ2-1; TRBD2 fits 15 bases in the junction. The CDR3 reads as follows: CASSAGLAGGPYEQFF. The DNA sequence is as follows: TGTGCCAGCAGCGCCGGACTAGCGGGAGGGCCCTATGAGCAGTTCTTC.